This TCR beta chain was obtained from a study of immune characteristics of hereditary and idiopathic chronic pancreatitis. Study conclusions and caveats: Vbeta-Jbeta usage, including TRBV10, TRBV19, TRBV23 and TRBV5, differed by pancreatitis type. Tissue came only from TPIAT, so disease duration may affect findings.

Only in-frame clones appear in the TCRdb table, and some are missing; sequencing was by immunoSEQ multiplex PCR. In the table there are roughly 14,000 clones, less than 75% of which are singletons. About this clone itself: The antigen is unknown.

V dropped 3 bases and J dropped 8 bases, with 13 bases sitting between them. CDR1 MDHEN and CDR2 SYDVKM come from the germline V gene. The CDR3 is made up of 13 amino acids. Total pancreatectomy with islet autotransplantation was the source of the chronic pancreatitis pancreas tissue. Patients with known diabetes were not included. This rearrangement joins TRBV28 to TRBJ1-2, with D possibly being TRBD1 (6 bases). Input material: pancreas tissue with hereditary chronic pancreatitis. This clonotype was obtained from a human donor with chronic pancreatitis. CDR3: CASSLSQGSGYTF. In DNA form, the CDR3 reads TGTGCCAGCAGTTTGTCACAGGGTAGCGGCTACACCTTC.